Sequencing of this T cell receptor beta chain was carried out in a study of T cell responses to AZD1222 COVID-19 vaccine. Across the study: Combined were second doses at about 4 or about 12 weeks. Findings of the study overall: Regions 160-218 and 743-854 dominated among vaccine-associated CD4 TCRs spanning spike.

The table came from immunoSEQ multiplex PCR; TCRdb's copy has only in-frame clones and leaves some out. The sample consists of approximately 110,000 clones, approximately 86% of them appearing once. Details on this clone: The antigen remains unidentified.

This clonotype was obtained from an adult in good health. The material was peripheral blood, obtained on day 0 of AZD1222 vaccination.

The CDR3 loop reads CASSLRGEDSPLHF. The CDR3, as DNA: TGCGCCAGCAGCCTCAGGGGGGAAGATTCACCCCTCCACTTT. The chain uses TRBV5-1 and TRBJ1-6; the match to TRBD1 covers 7 bases. This CDR3 has 14 residues. Germline V lookup: CDR1 SGHRS, CDR2 YFSETQ. V was pared by 4 bases and J by 8 bases, with 6 bases of the junction left unmatched.